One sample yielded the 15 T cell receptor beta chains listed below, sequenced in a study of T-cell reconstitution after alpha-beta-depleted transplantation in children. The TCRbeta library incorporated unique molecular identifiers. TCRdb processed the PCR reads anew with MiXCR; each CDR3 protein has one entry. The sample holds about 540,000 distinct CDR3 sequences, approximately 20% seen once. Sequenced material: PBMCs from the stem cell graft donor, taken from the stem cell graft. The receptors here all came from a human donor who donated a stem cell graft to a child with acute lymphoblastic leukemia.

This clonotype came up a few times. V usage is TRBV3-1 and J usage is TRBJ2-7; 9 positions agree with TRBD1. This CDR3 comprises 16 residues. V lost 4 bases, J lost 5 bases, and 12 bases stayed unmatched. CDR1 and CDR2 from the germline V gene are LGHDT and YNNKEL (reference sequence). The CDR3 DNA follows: TGTGCCAGCAGCCGTTTTGGCAACAGGGGGCATAACGAGCAGTACTTC. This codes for CASSRFGNRGHNEQYF.

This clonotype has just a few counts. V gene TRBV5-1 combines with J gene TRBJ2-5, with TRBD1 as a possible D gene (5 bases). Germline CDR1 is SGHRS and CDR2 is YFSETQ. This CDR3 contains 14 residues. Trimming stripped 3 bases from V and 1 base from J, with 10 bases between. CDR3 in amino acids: CASSYRGPQETQYF. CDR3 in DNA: TGCGCCAGCAGCTATAGGGGCCCCCAAGAGACCCAGTACTTC.

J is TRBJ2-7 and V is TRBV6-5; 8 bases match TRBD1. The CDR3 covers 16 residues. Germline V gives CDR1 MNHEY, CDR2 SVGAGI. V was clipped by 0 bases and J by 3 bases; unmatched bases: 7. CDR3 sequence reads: CASSYSPTGDFYEQYF. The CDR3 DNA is TGTGCCAGCAGTTACTCCCCGACAGGGGACTTCTACGAGCAGTACTTC.

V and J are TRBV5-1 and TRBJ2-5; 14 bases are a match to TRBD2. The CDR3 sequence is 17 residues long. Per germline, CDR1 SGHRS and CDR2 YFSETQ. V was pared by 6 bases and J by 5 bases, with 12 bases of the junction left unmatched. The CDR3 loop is CASIPGLAGGQGETQYF. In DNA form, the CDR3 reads TGCGCCAGCATCCCCGGACTAGCGGGAGGCCAAGGGGAGACCCAGTACTTC.

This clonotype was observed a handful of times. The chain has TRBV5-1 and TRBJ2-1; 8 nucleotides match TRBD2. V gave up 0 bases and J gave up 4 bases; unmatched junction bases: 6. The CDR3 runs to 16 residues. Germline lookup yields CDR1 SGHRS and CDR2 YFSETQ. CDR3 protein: CASSLGGSSGYNEQFF. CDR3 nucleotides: TGCGCCAGCAGCTTGGGTGGGTCTAGCGGGTACAATGAGCAGTTCTTC. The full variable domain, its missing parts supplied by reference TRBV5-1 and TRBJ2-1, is KAGVTQTPRYLIKTRGQQVTLSCSPISGHRSVSWYQQTPGQGLQFLFEYFSETQRNKGNFPGRFSGRQFSNSRSEMNVSTLELGDSALYLCASSLGGSSGYNEQFFGPGTRLTVL.

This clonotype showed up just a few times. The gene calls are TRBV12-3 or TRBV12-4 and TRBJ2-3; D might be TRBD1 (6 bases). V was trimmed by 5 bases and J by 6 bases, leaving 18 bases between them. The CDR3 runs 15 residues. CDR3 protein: CASSRQARDTDTQYF. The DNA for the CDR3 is TGTGCCAGCAGTCGACAGGCGCGAGATACGGATACGCAGTATTTT.

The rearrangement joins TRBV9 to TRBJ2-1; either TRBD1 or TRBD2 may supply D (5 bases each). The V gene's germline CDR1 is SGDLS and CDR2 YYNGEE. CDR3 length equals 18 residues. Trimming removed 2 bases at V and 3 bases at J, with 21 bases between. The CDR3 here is CASSVDRIPGTDYNEQFF. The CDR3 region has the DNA TGTGCCAGCAGCGTCGACCGAATTCCCGGGACCGACTACAATGAGCAGTTCTTC.

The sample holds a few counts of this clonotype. The CDR3 nucleotides read TGTGCCAGCAGTTTAAGGGTTACGTACGAGCAGTACTTC. As protein: CASSLRVTYEQYF. The rearrangement joins TRBV27 to TRBJ2-7, with D uncertain. V was pared by 2 bases and J by 4 bases, with 9 bases between. CDR3 length equals 13 residues. Germline CDR1 reads MNHEY; CDR2 reads SMNVEV (reference sequence).

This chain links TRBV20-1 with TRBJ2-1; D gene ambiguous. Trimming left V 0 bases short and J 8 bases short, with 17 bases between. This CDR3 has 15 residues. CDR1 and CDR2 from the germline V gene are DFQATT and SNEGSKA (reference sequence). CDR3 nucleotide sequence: TGCAGTGCTAGAGAGGTGCGACTGGCCTTCTATGAGCAGTTCTTC. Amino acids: CSAREVRLAFYEQFF.

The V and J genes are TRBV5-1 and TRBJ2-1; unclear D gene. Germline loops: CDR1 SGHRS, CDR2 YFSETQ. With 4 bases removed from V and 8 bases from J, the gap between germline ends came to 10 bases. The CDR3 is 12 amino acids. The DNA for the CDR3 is TGCGCCAGCAGCCGGTCCAGCGATGAGCAGTTCTTC. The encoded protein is CASSRSSDEQFF.

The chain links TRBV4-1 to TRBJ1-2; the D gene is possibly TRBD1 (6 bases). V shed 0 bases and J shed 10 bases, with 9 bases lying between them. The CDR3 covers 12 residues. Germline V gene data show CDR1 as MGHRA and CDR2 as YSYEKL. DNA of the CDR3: TGCGCCAGCAGCCAAGACAGGGGCGACTACACCTTC. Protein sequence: CASSQDRGDYTF.

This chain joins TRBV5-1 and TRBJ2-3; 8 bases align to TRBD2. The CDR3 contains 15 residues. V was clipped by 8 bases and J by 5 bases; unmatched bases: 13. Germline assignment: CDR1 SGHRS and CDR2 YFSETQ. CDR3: CARWSWRLAGDTQYF. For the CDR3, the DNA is TGCGCCAGGTGGAGTTGGCGCCTAGCGGGAGATACGCAGTATTTT.

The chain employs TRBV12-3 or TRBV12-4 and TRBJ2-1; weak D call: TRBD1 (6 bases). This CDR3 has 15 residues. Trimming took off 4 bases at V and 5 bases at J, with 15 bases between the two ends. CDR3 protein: CASSSGERPHNEQFF. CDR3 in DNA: TGTGCCAGCAGTTCAGGGGAGCGGCCTCACAATGAGCAGTTCTTC.

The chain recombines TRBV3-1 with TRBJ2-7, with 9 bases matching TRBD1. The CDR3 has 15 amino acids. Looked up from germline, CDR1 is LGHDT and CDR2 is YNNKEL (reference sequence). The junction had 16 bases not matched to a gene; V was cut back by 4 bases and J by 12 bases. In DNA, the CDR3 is TGTGCCAGCAGCCCCCTCGGACAGGGGCTCAAGGGGCGGTACTTC. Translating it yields CASSPLGQGLKGRYF.

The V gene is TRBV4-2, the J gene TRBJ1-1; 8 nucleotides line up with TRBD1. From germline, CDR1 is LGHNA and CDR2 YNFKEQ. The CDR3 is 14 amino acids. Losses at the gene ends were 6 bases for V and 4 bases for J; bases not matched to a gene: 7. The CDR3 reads CASRLTGGGTEAFF. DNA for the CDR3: TGTGCCAGCAGGCTTACAGGGGGTGGCACTGAAGCTTTCTTT.